This T cell receptor beta chain stems from a study of glioma-infiltrating T cells after dendritic cell vaccination. The table came from immunoSEQ multiplex PCR; TCRdb's copy has only in-frame clones and leaves some out. The sample carries just under 85,000 clones, about 90% recorded once. This CDR3 region has 14 residues. Germline V gene data show CDR1 as GTSNPN and CDR2 as SVGIG (reference sequence). V was clipped by 7 bases and J by 4 bases; unmatched bases: 8. This clone appeared once. The sequence came from a human donor with glioblastoma. The chain recombines TRBV30 with TRBJ2-1, with 9 bases lining up with TRBD1. The sequencing used blood, collected before dendritic cell vaccination. The CDR3 nucleotides are TGTGCCTTGGAGCCGGGACAGGGATACAATGAGCAGTTCTTC. Translating it yields CALEPGQGYNEQFF.